This T cell receptor beta chain was retrieved from a study of T cells after yellow fever vaccination. Study overall: Fractions with few cells were prepared using SMART-Seq v4 Ultra Low Input.

TCRdb re-analysed the 5' RACE reads in MiXCR, keeping a single row per CDR3 protein. The sample has a few hundred thousand distinct CDR3 sequences; around 6.8% are singletons. With 1 base removed from V and 2 bases from J, the gap between germline ends came to 6 bases. The CDR3 loop spans 13 amino acids. Germline-derived CDR1 and CDR2 are SGHRS and YFSETQ. Study-wide findings and caveats: The CD4 and CD8 compartments had a small share of their clonotypes in common. Abundant contaminating clonotypes from the bulk population could appear in FACS-sorted repertoires.

Worth noting for this clonotype: The antigen remains unidentified.

The sequencing here drew on PBMCs, taken more than 40 days after the first yellow fever vaccination. V gene TRBV5-1 combines with J gene TRBJ2-5, with D uncertain. The TCR originated in a man aged 18 to 29 who received the YFV17D yellow fever vaccine. DNA of the CDR3: TGCGCCAGCAGCTTGATGTCTCAAGAGACCCAGTACTTC. It encodes CASSLMSQETQYF.